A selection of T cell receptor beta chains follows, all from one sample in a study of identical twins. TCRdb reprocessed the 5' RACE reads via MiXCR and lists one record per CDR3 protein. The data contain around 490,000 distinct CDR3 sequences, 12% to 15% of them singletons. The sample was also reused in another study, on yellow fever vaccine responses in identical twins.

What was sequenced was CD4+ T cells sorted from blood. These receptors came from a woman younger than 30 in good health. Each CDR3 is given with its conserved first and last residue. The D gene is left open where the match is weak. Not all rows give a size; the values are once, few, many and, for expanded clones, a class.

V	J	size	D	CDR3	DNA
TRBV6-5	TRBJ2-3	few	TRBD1	CASSYSGTGGTDTQYF	TGTGCCAGCAGTTACTCCGGGACAGGGGGCACAGATACGCAGTATTTT
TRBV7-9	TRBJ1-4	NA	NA	CASSLGGRGKVEKLFF	TGTGCCAGCAGCTTAGGAGGACGGGGGAAAGTAGAAAAACTGTTTTTT
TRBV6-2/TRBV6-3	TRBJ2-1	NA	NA	CASSYRLTSYNEQFF	TGTGCCAGCAGTTACCGACTAACATCCTACAATGAGCAGTTCTTC
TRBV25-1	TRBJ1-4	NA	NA	CASSRGVSEKLFF	TGTGCCAGCAGTCGGGGGGTATCGGAAAAACTGTTTTTT
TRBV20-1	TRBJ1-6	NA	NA	CSARTGGNNSPLHF	TGCAGTGCTAGGACAGGCGGTAATAATTCACCCCTCCACTTT
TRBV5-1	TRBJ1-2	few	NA	CASSLDPGDPSGYTF	TGCGCCAGCAGCTTGGATCCAGGGGATCCATCTGGCTACACCTTC
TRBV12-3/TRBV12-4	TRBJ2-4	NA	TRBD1	CASSHQGDKNIQYF	TGTGCCAGCAGCCATCAGGGGGACAAAAACATTCAGTACTTC
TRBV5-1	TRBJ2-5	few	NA	CASSSGAPKETQYF	TGCGCCAGCAGCTCAGGGGCCCCCAAAGAGACCCAGTACTTC
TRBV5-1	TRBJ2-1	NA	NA	CASSLYNNEQFF	TGCGCCAGCAGCTTGTACAACAATGAGCAGTTCTTC
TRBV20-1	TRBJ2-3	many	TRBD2	CSAATSGRSDTQYF	TGCAGTGCTGCGACTAGCGGGAGGTCTGATACGCAGTATTTT
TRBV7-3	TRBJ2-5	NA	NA	CASSLTVRPEETQYF	TGTGCCAGCAGCTTAACGGTTCGACCAGAAGAGACCCAGTACTTC
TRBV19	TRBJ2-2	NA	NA	CASSIVGSTGELFF	TGTGCCAGTAGTATTGTCGGATCCACCGGGGAGCTGTTTTTT
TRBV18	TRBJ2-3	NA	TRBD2	CASSPAGGATQYF	TGTGCCAGCTCACCGGCCGGGGGGGCTACGCAGTATTTT
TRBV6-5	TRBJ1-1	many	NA	CASRQGVTEAFF	TGTGCCAGCAGGCAGGGTGTCACTGAAGCTTTCTTT
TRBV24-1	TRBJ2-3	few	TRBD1	CATSEAGGNTDTQYF	TGTGCCACCAGTGAGGCAGGGGGAAACACAGATACGCAGTATTTT
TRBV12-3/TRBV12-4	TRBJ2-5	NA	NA	CASSSGGREQETQYF	TGTGCCAGCAGTTCCGGGGGTAGGGAACAAGAGACCCAGTACTTC
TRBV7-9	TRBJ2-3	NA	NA	CASSPRNSTDTQYF	TGTGCCAGCAGCCCAAGGAATAGCACAGATACGCAGTATTTT
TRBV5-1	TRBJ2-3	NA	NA	CASSPRTFPDTQYF	TGCGCCAGCAGCCCGAGGACATTCCCAGATACGCAGTATTTT
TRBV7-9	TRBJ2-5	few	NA	CASSDGRANLKETQYF	TGTGCCAGCAGCGACGGGCGGGCCAATCTAAAAGAGACCCAGTACTTC
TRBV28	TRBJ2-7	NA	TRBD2	CASRGEGYSYEQYF	TGTGCCAGCCGTGGGGAGGGGTACTCCTACGAGCAGTACTTC
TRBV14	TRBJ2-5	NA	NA	CASSQELRRETQYF	TGTGCCAGCAGCCAAGAATTAAGGCGGGAGACCCAGTACTTC
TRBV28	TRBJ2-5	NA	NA	CASSIRRSIGTLGETQYF	TGTGCCAGCAGTATACGCCGCAGCATAGGGACTTTAGGAGAGACCCAGTACTTC
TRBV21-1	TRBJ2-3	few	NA	CASSKCDSGRVADTQYF	TGTGCCAGCAGCAAATGTGATAGCGGGAGGGTTGCAGATACGCAGTATTTT
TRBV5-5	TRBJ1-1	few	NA	CASTPRAENTEAFF	TGTGCCAGCACCCCTCGGGCAGAGAACACTGAAGCTTTCTTT
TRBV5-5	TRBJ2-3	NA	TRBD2	CASSFYAGGSQYF	TGTGCCAGCAGCTTTTATGCGGGAGGTTCGCAGTATTTT